This TCR beta chain was recovered during a study of breast tumors, draining lymph nodes, adjacent tissues. General study points: Data fit most tumor T cells coming from lymph node, expanding in tumor. The lymph node origin of tumor T cells was framed as consistent with a hypothesis, not demonstrated. Tumor repertoires ranked between lymph nodes and nontumor tissue in diversity, with V and J gene preferences.

This clonotype has ten or more counts. What it binds is unknown. The germline gives CDR1 LNHDA, CDR2 SQIVND (reference sequence). The V end was cut by 7 bases, the J end by 7 bases, with 25 bases between. This CDR3 spans 16 amino acids. Axillary draining lymph nodes of breast cancer patients supplied the node samples. TCRdb independently ran MiXCR on the multiplex PCR reads; one entry per CDR3 protein. Found here are about 200,000 distinct CDR3 sequences, around 29% of them singletons; the top ten hold 4% to 5.5%. This TCR came from a female donor with breast cancer. Some clones in this sample may be carry-over from other donors' samples. Sample: axillary lymph node tissue. The rearrangement joins TRBV19 to TRBJ1-2, with D possibly being TRBD1 (6 bases). The DNA of the CDR3 is TGTGCCAGTACCCCTCTGGGGAGTCGGGGGGCGATTGGCTACACCTTC. Its translation is CASTPLGSRGAIGYTF.